This T cell receptor beta chain came from a study of low-dose radiotherapy and immunotherapy resistance in tumors. Study in general: Fractions of 0.5 Gy went to Cohort 1 every 2 weeks, totaling 6.5 Gy. Each two-week cycle included intravenous cyclophosphamide 200 mg/m2, given one day before radiation and immunotherapy.

This CDR3 region has 16 residues. CDR1 is ENHRY and CDR2 is SYGVKD in the germline V gene. Trimming at V came to 4 bases and at J to 5 bases, leaving 8 bases not matched to a gene. Alpha- and beta-chain coverage of first-strand cDNA came from TRAV- and TRBV-specific primers. Amplification, which lasted around 20 PCR cycles, used a constant-region primer and V-primer adapter to amplify TCRs. Following isolation, mRNA was amplified via in vitro transcription. TCRdb fed the reads into MiXCR, producing one record per CDR3 protein. Altogether fewer than 95,000 distinct CDR3 sequences are present, more than 8.5% being singletons, with the ten largest covering under 1.1%. The time point denotes: before trial treatment. The donors' regimen was nivolumab, ipilimumab, aspirin, low-dose cyclophosphamide and low-dose radiotherapy.

The specimen was PBMCs, collected before treatment. The chain couples TRBV10-3 to TRBJ2-2, with 9 bases matching TRBD1. This TCR was recovered from a male donor with prostate cancer. CDR3 in amino acids: CAISGPGQGETGELFF. CDR3 DNA sequence: TGTGCCATCAGTGGGCCGGGACAGGGAGAAACCGGGGAGCTGTTTTTT.